Listed below are T cell receptor beta chains from one sample, sequenced in a study of blood T cell repertoires in COVID-19. Only in-frame clones appear in the TCRdb table, and some are missing; sequencing was by immunoSEQ multiplex PCR. The table records 70,000 to 90,000 clones, 86% of them present only once. The material sequenced was peripheral blood. These receptors all stem from a man in his fifties or sixties with active COVID-19. Each CDR3 is given with its conserved first and last residue. A D gene is named only where the DNA matches it firmly.

- TRBJ2-7 TRBV4-3 CASSQDFSGDEQYF TGCGCCAGCAGCCAAGATTTTTCGGGGGACGAGCAGTACTTC
- TRBJ1-5 TRBV19 CASSTGYNQPQHF TGTGCCAGTAGTACAGGGTACAATCAGCCCCAGCATTTT
- TRBJ2-2 TRBV12-2 CASRLGTSGGRFLRGELFF TGTGCAAGTCGCTTAGGGACTAGCGGGGGACGTTTTCTACGAGGGGAGCTGTTTTTT
TRBD2 TRBJ2-1 TRBV10-2 CASRALAGGYGDEQFF TGCGCCAGCAGAGCCTTAGCGGGGGGTTACGGGGATGAGCAGTTCTTC
- TRBJ2-7 TRBV7-7 CASSPGRGGSYEQYF TGTGCCAGCAGCCCAGGACGGGGAGGCTCCTACGAGCAGTACTTC
TRBD2 TRBJ2-1 TRBV5-1 CASSLGSSGGEQFF TGCGCCAGCAGCTTGGGGTCTAGCGGGGGTGAGCAGTTCTTC
TRBD2 TRBJ2-1 TRBV7-6 CASSPGGLAGVVEQFF TGTGCCAGCAGCCCGGGGGGACTAGCGGGAGTCGTTGAGCAGTTCTTC
- TRBJ1-1 TRBV7-8 CASSLLGEALNTEAFF TGTGCCAGCAGCTTACTCGGGGAGGCTCTGAACACTGAAGCTTTCTTT
- TRBJ2-7 TRBV15 CATRQGRDYEQYF TGTGCCACCAGACAGGGAAGGGACTACGAGCAGTACTTC
- TRBJ1-1 TRBV4-3 CASSQDSVRDQEAFF TGCGCCAGCAGCCAAGATTCCGTCCGGGATCAGGAAGCTTTCTTT
TRBD2 TRBJ2-2 TRBV25-1 CASSHSGSGTGELFF TGTGCCAGCAGTCATAGCGGGAGTGGGACCGGGGAGCTGTTTTTT